Listed below are T cell receptor beta chains from one sample, sequenced in a study of neurological immune-mediated disorders. MiXCR was run by TCRdb on the 5' RACE reads, yielding one entry per CDR3 protein. The data show over 75,000 distinct CDR3 sequences, with almost 6% seen just once and over 6.5% held by the top ten. The sample consisted of PBMCs. The receptors originated from a woman aged 55 to 70 with multiple sclerosis. The CDR3 runs from the conserved cysteine through the conserved F or W. D genes are given only for firm matches. A clone size is listed for some rows: how often the clone was seen (once, few, many), or a class if it is expanded.

NA	TRBV12-3/TRBV12-4	many	TRBJ1-2	CASSLKQGSGYTF	TGTGCCAGCAGTTTAAAACAGGGTTCTGGCTACACCTTC
NA	TRBV20-1	many	TRBJ2-5	CSAPLQETQYF	TGCAGTGCTCCTTTACAAGAGACCCAGTACTTC
TRBD1	TRBV12-3/TRBV12-4	medium-sized	TRBJ1-5	CASSRQGHQPQHF	TGTGCCAGCAGTCGACAGGGGCATCAGCCCCAGCATTTT
NA	TRBV7-2	many	TRBJ2-5	CASSLGGAQETQYF	TGTGCCAGCAGCTTAGGGGGGGCCCAAGAGACCCAGTACTTC
TRBD1	TRBV14	few	TRBJ1-2	CASSPQGAVNYGYTF	TGTGCCAGCAGCCCACAGGGGGCGGTTAACTATGGCTACACCTTC
TRBD2	TRBV20-1	many	TRBJ2-2	CSARSQRGAFTGELFF	TGCAGTGCTAGGTCCCAGCGGGGGGCCTTCACCGGGGAGCTGTTTTTT
TRBD2	TRBV7-8	many	TRBJ2-1	CASSSTSGGAEVGQFF	TGTGCCAGCAGCTCGACTAGCGGGGGGGCCGAAGTGGGCCAGTTCTTC
NA	TRBV27	many	TRBJ1-6	CASSLSAPGGASPLHF	TGTGCCAGCAGTTTATCTGCGCCTGGAGGGGCTTCACCCCTCCACTTT
TRBD1	TRBV19	many	TRBJ2-6	CASRADRLRANVLTF	TGTGCCAGTAGGGCGGACAGGTTAAGGGCCAACGTCCTGACTTTC
NA	TRBV6-5	few	TRBJ1-3	CASSYSRGAPGNTIYF	TGTGCCAGCAGTTACTCGAGAGGGGCCCCTGGAAACACCATATATTTT
NA	TRBV30	few	TRBJ1-1	CAWSEDGNTEAFF	TGTGCCTGGAGTGAGGACGGTAACACTGAAGCTTTCTTT
NA	TRBV29-1	many	TRBJ1-1	CSVDRMNTEAFF	TGCAGCGTTGACCGGATGAACACTGAAGCTTTCTTT
NA	TRBV15	many	TRBJ1-5	CATSAYSPIQPQHF	TGTGCCACCAGCGCCTATAGTCCTATCCAGCCCCAGCATTTT
NA	TRBV7-9	many	TRBJ2-7	CASSLPLSYEQYF	TGTGCCAGCAGCCTCCCCCTCTCCTACGAGCAGTACTTC
NA	TRBV7-8	many	TRBJ2-2	CASSLYSDSGELFF	TGTGCCAGCAGCTTATATTCGGATTCCGGGGAGCTGTTTTTT
TRBD1	TRBV12-3/TRBV12-4	many	TRBJ1-1	CASSLAGQANTEAFF	TGTGCCAGCAGTTTAGCGGGACAGGCGAACACTGAAGCTTTCTTT
TRBD1	TRBV29-1	many	TRBJ1-3	CSVYDRGENTIYF	TGCAGCGTCTACGACAGGGGTGAAAACACCATATATTTT
NA	TRBV12-3/TRBV12-4	many	TRBJ2-5	CASSPSRSLAKETQYF	TGTGCCAGCAGTCCCTCCAGGTCTCTAGCGAAAGAGACCCAGTACTTC
NA	TRBV7-2	many	TRBJ2-2	CASSFGVGELFF	TGTGCCAGCAGCTTCGGGGTCGGGGAGCTGTTTTTT
TRBD1	TRBV3-1	many	TRBJ1-1	CASSHFTGAGTEAFF	TGTGCCAGCAGCCACTTCACAGGGGCAGGAACTGAAGCTTTCTTT
NA	TRBV5-1	NA	TRBJ2-3	CASSLRTNPWGTDTQYF	TGCGCCAGCAGCCTCCGAACTAACCCATGGGGCACAGATACGCAGTATTTT
NA	TRBV4-1	many	TRBJ1-2	CASSHPNRNSNGYTF	TGCGCCAGCAGCCACCCCAACAGGAATTCTAATGGCTACACCTTC
TRBD2	TRBV6-5	many	TRBJ2-7	CASSYSRASGGTYEQYF	TGTGCCAGCAGTTACTCCCGCGCTAGCGGGGGAACCTACGAGCAGTACTTC
NA	TRBV5-6	many	TRBJ1-6	CASSLRGADSPLHF	TGTGCCAGCAGCTTGAGGGGGGCGGATTCACCCCTCCACTTT
NA	TRBV29-1	many	TRBJ2-7	CSSSEQPYEQYF	TGCAGCTCCTCGGAACAACCCTACGAGCAGTACTTC
TRBD1	TRBV20-1	many	TRBJ2-3	CSATIDRGLTDTQYF	TGCAGTGCTACAATCGACAGGGGGCTCACAGATACGCAGTATTTT
NA	TRBV5-1	many	TRBJ1-1	CASSSDRSNTEAFF	TGCGCCAGCAGCTCCGACAGATCGAACACTGAAGCTTTCTTT
NA	TRBV5-6	many	TRBJ1-1	CASSNTRGMMNTEAFF	TGTGCCAGCAGCAACACAAGGGGAATGATGAACACTGAAGCTTTCTTT
NA	TRBV10-2	many	TRBJ2-1	CASSNWDLYTYNEQFF	TGCGCCAGCAGCAACTGGGACTTGTATACCTACAATGAGCAGTTCTTC
TRBD1	TRBV20-1	medium-sized	TRBJ1-3	CSAPPTGESGNTIYF	TGCAGTGCTCCCCCCACAGGGGAGTCTGGAAACACCATATATTTT
NA	TRBV7-9	few	TRBJ2-1	CASSSSAHGEQFF	TGTGCCAGCAGCTCCTCGGCCCATGGTGAGCAGTTCTTC
NA	TRBV7-2	many	TRBJ1-2	CASSLVRGGGYTF	TGTGCCAGCAGCTTAGTCCGCGGGGGGGGCTACACCTTC
NA	TRBV9	many	TRBJ1-3	CASSKGRGVDGNTIYF	TGTGCCAGCAGCAAGGGCAGGGGTGTTGATGGAAACACCATATATTTT
NA	TRBV27	many	TRBJ2-7	CASTATGVYEQYF	TGTGCCAGCACCGCTACAGGAGTCTACGAGCAGTACTTC
NA	TRBV7-8	many	TRBJ2-3	CASSLVMGAGADTQYF	TGTGCCAGCAGCTTGGTTATGGGGGCAGGGGCAGATACGCAGTATTTT